Sequencing of this T cell receptor (beta chain) was carried out in a study of beta chain features in type 1 diabetes. Study conclusions and caveats: TCRB CDR3 length was moderately but significantly reduced in all four CD4+ subsets of Type 1 diabetes patients. Among patients, naive, central memory and Treg TCRB repertoires appeared more similar than among healthy donors.

TCRB transcripts that were expressed got sequenced, as all of the isolated RNA had been reverse transcribed. Profiled with immunoSEQ multiplex PCR; TCRdb holds only in-frame clones, not every one. The table has more than 300,000 clones, about 12% seen once; the top ten hold 0.017%. Remarks on this clone: The antigen remains unidentified.

The CDR3 length is 12 residues. Per the germline V gene, CDR1 is SGHRS and CDR2 is YFSETQ. This receptor was obtained from a man aged 18 to 30 in good health. V usage is TRBV5-1 and J usage is TRBJ2-5; D may be TRBD2 (5 bases). Matching the DNA end better, TRBJ2-7 makes the J call doubtful. The sequenced sample was naive CD4+ T cells from blood. The CDR3 coding sequence is TGCGCCAGCAGCCTAGCCGACTACGAGCAGTACTTC. This encodes CASSLADYEQYF.